The clone carrying this T cell receptor (beta chain) was detected only a few times. This sample is drawn from a study of T cells after yellow fever vaccination. Study-wide background: Preparation of fractions with low cell numbers was performed using SMART-Seq v4 Ultra Low Input.

Trimming removed 0 bases from V and 0 bases from J, with 16 bases in between. The germline V gene has CDR1 KGHSH and CDR2 LQKENI. The CDR3 has 18 residues. TCRdb analysed the 5' RACE reads with MiXCR anew, one entry per CDR3 protein. Among about 330,000 distinct CDR3 sequences listed, roughly 8.4% were seen once. The receptor was derived from a man younger than 30 who received the YFV17D yellow fever vaccine. This specimen consisted of PBMCs, obtained more than 40 days after the first yellow fever vaccination. The V call is TRBV18, the J call TRBJ2-3; tentative D call: TRBD1 (5 bases). The CDR3 loop reads CASSPPLRAPRSTDTQYF. The CDR3 DNA follows: TGTGCCAGCTCACCACCGCTCAGGGCCCCTCGGAGCACAGATACGCAGTATTTT.